The rows below give T cell receptor beta chains drawn from one sample of a study of tumor-infiltrating lymphocytes in primary liver carcinoma. TCRdb used MiXCR to reprocess the multiplex PCR reads, holding one entry per CDR3 protein. The table includes roughly 100,000 distinct CDR3 sequences, about three quarters detected once. Sequenced material: liver tumor tissue from sampling region 5. The origin of the receptors is a woman aged 55 to 70 with primary liver carcinoma and hepatitis B virus infection. Each CDR3 is given without its conserved first and last residue.

V | CDR3
TRBV2 | ASTREGSDYEQY
TRBV15 | ATSTGTSGRLDTQY
TRBV12-3/TRBV12-4 | ASSAGTGQGNTEAL
TRBV11-2 | TSTSPDRNTTY
TRBV5-1 | ASSLVNRTIDNEQF
TRBV11-2 | TSSLGVYYEQY
TRBV11-3 | ASSSRRGYQETQY
TRBV11-2 | ASSLGVTDTGELF
TRBV4-1 | ASSHTTRAAKYNEQF
TRBV11-2 | ASSLGGSGRPQYNEHF
TRBV20-1 | SAPETGGYEKLF
TRBV11-3 | ASSPTQEAVGTDTQY
TRBV2 | ASRGDLTDTQY
TRBV4-2 | VSNQGQDTDTQY
TRBV29-1 | SVTPTGTAQIIQY
TRBV7-9 | PSGLAQCGYT
TRBV29-1 | SGGTAMSTEAF
TRBV7-3 | ASSLQMNTEAF
TRBV11-1 | ASSLSGRGHEQY
TRBV20-1 | SATSGSFGEQF
TRBV28 | ATRPLNLAGSLDYNEQF
TRBV20-1 | SAPGLASYNEQF
TRBV6-5 | ARRRSSGTGSEAF
TRBV10-3 | ATGVGLQYAEAF
TRBV11-3 | ANSLDRLGIPGTYEQY
TRBV11-2 | PSSRRLAGGPGDEQF
TRBV11-2 | ASSSTWLQGADTQH
TRBV28 | ASSIRVNTEAF
TRBV5-1 | ASRLVGGDPIYT
TRBV7-8 | ASSLSLAGYNEQF
TRBV11-2 | ASTRTSSNYYEQY
TRBV28 | VSSPASLSGELF
TRBV6-5 | ASSTGTESYNEQF
TRBV29-1 | SAPLLEGQVSYNEQF
TRBV2 | ASSGDFRASVEAF
TRBV11-2 | ASSSVGCNNQPQH
TRBV7-8 | ASSHLGTSDTQY
TRBV10-3 | AFCETNQPQH
TRBV6-6 | ASSYEGDYGYT
TRBV7-9 | DSSLRDMNIQY
TRBV12-3/TRBV12-4 | ASSATGGSTEAF
TRBV11-2 | AGSLGLAGPEELF
TRBV6-5 | ASRSGTIEKVF
TRBV28 | ASTAGGSYEQY
TRBV5-6 | PSTLYGNSPLH
TRBV4-1 | ASSQPARTTDGYT
TRBV11-1 | ASSWKRAAYEQY
TRBV4-2 | VSSQDLILVGGGTGELF
TRBV10-3 | AISARDRVFGANVLT
TRBV29-1 | NVGGTGVNFLT
TRBV12-3/TRBV12-4 | ASSLGRTENQPQH